The entry that follows covers one T cell receptor beta chain sequence. Its antigen is still unknown. This entry comes from a study of synovial regulatory T cells in juvenile arthritis. Findings and caveats of the study: Synovial Treg CDR3 sequences overlapped more with iaTregs than other circulating Tregs. Synovial Teff and blood CPL repertoires partially overlapped with iaTreg TCR repertoires, which were largely patient-private. TCR diversity was lower in inflammation-associated blood Treg cells than in other blood Treg cells.

TCRdb's copy holds only in-frame clones and misses some; the assay was immunoSEQ multiplex PCR. The repertoire shows 9,900 or so clones; the top ten hold around 0.7%. Median age about 11 years (roughly 2.4-22.9); median disease duration about 7 years (0.2-19.1). Per germline, CDR1 SEHNR and CDR2 FQNEAQ (reference sequence). The CDR3 consists of 11 residues. There is no recorded DNA. The TCR originated in a donor under 30 with juvenile idiopathic arthritis. Material for sequencing was Treg cells from blood. Subset specified: remaining (HLA-DR-negative) circulating blood Treg cells. V gene TRBV7-9 combines with J gene TRBJ1-2. The CDR3 loop reads CASSSGHGYTF.